The rows below give T cell receptor beta chains drawn from one sample of a study of blood T cell repertoires in COVID-19. Profiled with immunoSEQ multiplex PCR; TCRdb holds only in-frame clones, not every one. The sample holds roughly 71,000 clones, approximately 80% seen once. The material sequenced was peripheral blood. These receptors came from a man aged 65 to 85 who had recovered from COVID-19. CDR3s leave out the opening cysteine and the closing phenylalanine or tryptophan. D genes are given only for firm matches.

V: TRBV10-3; D: NA; CDR3: AIGEEGLYGYT
V: TRBV3-1/TRBV3-2; D: TRBD2; CDR3: ASSLRLAGVISETQY
V: TRBV7-8; D: TRBD1; CDR3: ASSPGQGAWSPLH
V: TRBV18; D: NA; CDR3: ASSPTGSVNTIY
V: TRBV11-3; D: NA; CDR3: ASSLYSNQPQH
V: TRBV5-1; D: NA; CDR3: ASSVFSPLSGANVLT
V: TRBV9; D: NA; CDR3: ASSSLTGELF
V: TRBV5-5; D: NA; CDR3: ASSPVNSNLNTIY
V: TRBV5-6; D: TRBD1; CDR3: ASSLTAGGEGIYGNTIY
V: TRBV3-1/TRBV3-2; D: NA; CDR3: ASSQGVVGGYEQY
V: TRBV19; D: TRBD1; CDR3: ASSTRQGVSSYEQY
V: TRBV5-1; D: NA; CDR3: ASSLSLQANYGYT
V: TRBV4-3; D: NA; CDR3: ASSQGAGQGRVKLF
V: TRBV7-2; D: TRBD2; CDR3: ASSTSGTDQETQY
V: TRBV29-1; D: TRBD1; CDR3: SVEVGQGGTEAF
V: TRBV7-9; D: NA; CDR3: ASSLARGGSETQY
V: TRBV2; D: NA; CDR3: ASSEGFRVDTQY
V: TRBV10-2; D: NA; CDR3: ASSGPGVTQIDTQY
V: TRBV7-2; D: TRBD2; CDR3: ASSRTGLAVQETQY
V: TRBV11-2; D: TRBD1; CDR3: ASSYSGTARQYEQY
V: TRBV15; D: TRBD2; CDR3: ATSREASGGRSTDTQY
V: TRBV5-1; D: TRBD1; CDR3: ASCPTGEHTDTQY
V: TRBV5-5; D: NA; CDR3: ASKTVTSSTDTQY
V: TRBV18; D: NA; CDR3: ASSPLAGYEQY
V: TRBV28; D: TRBD1; CDR3: ASSLGTGIAF
V: TRBV5-5; D: TRBD2; CDR3: ASSFGGGLGDYNEQF
V: TRBV7-3; D: NA; CDR3: ASNPGLSTGELF
V: TRBV30; D: TRBD2; CDR3: AWSVGGGSTDTQY
V: TRBV28; D: NA; CDR3: ASRQLNQPQH
V: TRBV5-1; D: TRBD1; CDR3: ASSLGTASTEETQY
V: TRBV27; D: NA; CDR3: ASLTAGTEAF
V: TRBV6-5; D: TRBD1; CDR3: ASIPGQAGEQY
V: TRBV19; D: TRBD1; CDR3: ASSSGQINTIY
V: TRBV11-3; D: NA; CDR3: ASSQSGWETQY
V: TRBV7-2; D: TRBD2; CDR3: ASSLGLAVETQY
V: TRBV30; D: TRBD1; CDR3: AWVDPGQANYGYT
V: TRBV6-2/TRBV6-3; D: TRBD1; CDR3: ASSYHRTGGNTEAF
V: TRBV28; D: TRBD1; CDR3: ASSSEGQGARLGGYT
V: TRBV5-4; D: TRBD2; CDR3: ASSSGLAGGSDTQY
V: TRBV28; D: NA; CDR3: ASSLWQSNTEAF
V: TRBV6-1; D: NA; CDR3: ASSESGGELF